The clone carrying this T cell receptor (beta chain) appeared many times. Its antigen remains unknown. The sample belongs to a study of human T cells and chemical hapten exposure. About the research overall: Donors were sensitized with 2% DPC on the upper inner arm. Findings and limits, study-wide: Patch test score rose with PT1 expanded TCRs, significant at 8, 16, 32, not 4.

The library labeled individual cDNA molecules by adding unique molecular identifiers to them. MiXCR was run by TCRdb on the RACE reads, yielding one entry per CDR3 protein. The top ten clones hold approximately 8.9% of a sample with about 360,000 distinct CDR3 sequences, approximately 6.9% of them seen once. Trimming removed 4 bases at V and 1 base at J, with 7 bases between. The CDR3 runs to 12 residues. CDR1 and CDR2 (germline): SQVTM, ANQGSEA. Stated time point: patch test 1, 2 weeks after DPC sensitization. As to treatment: therapeutic diphenylcyclopropenone sensitization with weekly scalp DPC. The sequencing used whole blood, collected in connection with sensitization to the hapten diphenylcyclopropenone (DPC). The chain joins TRBV29-1 to TRBJ1-1, with D maybe TRBD1 (5 bases). The source is a woman between 18 and 29 years old with alopecia areata. Some clones in this sample may be carry-over from other donors' samples. The CDR3 DNA reads as TGCAGCGTTGCCGGGACGAACACTGAAGCTTTCTTT. It codes for CSVAGTNTEAFF.